This paragraph covers one TCR beta chain sequence. Original analysis: Reference gene primer amplification yielded estimated nucleated cell counts. Sequencing used immunoSEQ multiplex PCR; TCRdb keeps in-frame clones, though not all of them. D and trimming were read from the DNA, whereas the V and J calls and clone size are those reported in that table. The sample includes some 180,000 clones, less than 85% of them seen just once. These data belong to a study of blood T cell repertoires in COVID-19. Study summary: Some COVID-19 samples were acute and others convalescent; all came from the United States, Italy and Spain. From T cells, B-cell-depleted T cells, or PBMCs came the material, which was cDNA or gDNA.

Germline values: CDR1 LGHDT, CDR2 YNNKEL (reference sequence). The ends were cut back, 5 bases at V and 0 bases at J, with 11 bases in the middle. CDR3 length equals 14 residues. The sequencing input was peripheral blood. The clonotype originates from a human donor in a cohort sampled during active COVID-19. V gene TRBV3-1 (or the pseudogene TRBV3-2) combines with J gene TRBJ2-7, with a tentative D call TRBD1 (6 bases). CDR3 sequence: CASSSGTISYEQYF. Here the CDR3 DNA reads TGTGCCAGCAGCTCCGGGACAATCTCCTACGAGCAGTACTTC.